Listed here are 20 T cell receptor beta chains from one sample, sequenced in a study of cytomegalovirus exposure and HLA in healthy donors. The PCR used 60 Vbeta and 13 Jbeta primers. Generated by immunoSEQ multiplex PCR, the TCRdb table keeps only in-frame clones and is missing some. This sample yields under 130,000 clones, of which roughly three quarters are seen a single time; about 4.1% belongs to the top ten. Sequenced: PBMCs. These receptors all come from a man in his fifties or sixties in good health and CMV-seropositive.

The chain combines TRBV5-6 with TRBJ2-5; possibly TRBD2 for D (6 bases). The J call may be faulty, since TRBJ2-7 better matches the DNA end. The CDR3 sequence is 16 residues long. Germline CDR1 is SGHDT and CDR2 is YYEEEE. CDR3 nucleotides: TGTGCCAGCAGCCTTCCGGGGGTGGGGCGCACCCACGAGCAGTACTTC. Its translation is CASSLPGVGRTHEQYF.

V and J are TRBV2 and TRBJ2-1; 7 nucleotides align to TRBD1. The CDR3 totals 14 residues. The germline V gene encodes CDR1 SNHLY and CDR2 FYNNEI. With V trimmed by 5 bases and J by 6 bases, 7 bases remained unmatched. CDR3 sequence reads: CASSPGQTGNEQFF. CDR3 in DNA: TGTGCCAGCAGTCCGGGACAGACTGGCAATGAGCAGTTCTTC.

The CDR3 is CASSLKSGKETQYF. CDR3 DNA sequence: TGTGCCAGCAGCTTGAAATCGGGGAAAGAGACCCAGTACTTC. The rearrangement uses TRBV5-4 and TRBJ2-5; weak D call: TRBD2 (5 bases). This CDR3 comprises 14 residues. Between the trimmed V and J ends, which lost 1 base and 3 bases, there was a span of 10 bases. Germline V lookup: CDR1 SGHNT, CDR2 YYREEE (reference sequence).

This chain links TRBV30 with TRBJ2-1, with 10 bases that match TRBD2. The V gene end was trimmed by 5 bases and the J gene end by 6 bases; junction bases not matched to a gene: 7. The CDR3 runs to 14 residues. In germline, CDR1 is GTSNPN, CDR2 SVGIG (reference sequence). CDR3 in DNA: TGTGCCTGGGTAAGCGGGAGGGCCCTCAATGAGCAGTTCTTC. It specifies CAWVSGRALNEQFF.

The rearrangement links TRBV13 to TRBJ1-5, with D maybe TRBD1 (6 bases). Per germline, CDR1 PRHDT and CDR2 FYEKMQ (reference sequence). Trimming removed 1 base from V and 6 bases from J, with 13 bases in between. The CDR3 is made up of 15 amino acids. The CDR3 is CASSLASQGTQPQHF. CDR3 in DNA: TGTGCCAGCAGCTTAGCTTCTCAGGGGACTCAGCCCCAGCATTTT.

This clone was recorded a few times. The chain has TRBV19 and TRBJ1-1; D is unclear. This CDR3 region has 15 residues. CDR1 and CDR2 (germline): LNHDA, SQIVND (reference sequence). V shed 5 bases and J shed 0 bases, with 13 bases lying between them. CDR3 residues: CASSAQTAMNTEAFF. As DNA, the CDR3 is TGTGCCAGTAGTGCGCAAACAGCTATGAACACTGAAGCTTTCTTT.

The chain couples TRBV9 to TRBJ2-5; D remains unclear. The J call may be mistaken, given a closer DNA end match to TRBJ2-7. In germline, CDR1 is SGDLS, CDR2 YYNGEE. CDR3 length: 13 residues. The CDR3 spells CASSPPSSYEQYF. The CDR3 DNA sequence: TGTGCCAGCAGCCCTCCGAGCTCCTACGAGCAGTACTTC.

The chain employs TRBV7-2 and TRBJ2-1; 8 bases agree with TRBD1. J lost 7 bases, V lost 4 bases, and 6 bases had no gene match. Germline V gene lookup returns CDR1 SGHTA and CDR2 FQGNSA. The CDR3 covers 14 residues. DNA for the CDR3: TGTGCCAGCAGCTCCGGACAGGGTCGGAATGAGCAGTTCTTC. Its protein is CASSSGQGRNEQFF.

The CDR3 region is CASSPGEVHLFYEQYF. The DNA for the CDR3 is TGTGCCAGCTCACCAGGGGAGGTACACCTGTTCTACGAGCAGTACTTC. The V gene is TRBV18, the J gene TRBJ2-7; a possible D gene is TRBD2 (6 bases). The germline CDR1 and CDR2 sequences are KGHSH and LQKENI. The CDR3 spans 16 residues. V dropped 2 bases and J dropped 3 bases, with 17 bases sitting between them. Variable domain in full (rest from reference TRBV18 and TRBJ2-7): NAGVMQNPRHLVRRRGQEARLRCSPMKGHSHVYWYRQLPEEGLKFMVYLQKENIIDESGMPKERFSAEFPKEGPSILRIQQVVRGDSAAYFCASSPGEVHLFYEQYFGPGTRLTVT.

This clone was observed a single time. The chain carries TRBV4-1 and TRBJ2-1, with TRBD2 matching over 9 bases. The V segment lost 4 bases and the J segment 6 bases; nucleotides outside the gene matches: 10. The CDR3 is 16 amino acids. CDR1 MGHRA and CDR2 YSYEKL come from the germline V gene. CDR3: CASSPLGLARGNEQFF. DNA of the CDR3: TGCGCCAGCAGCCCCCTAGGACTAGCGAGAGGCAATGAGCAGTTCTTC.

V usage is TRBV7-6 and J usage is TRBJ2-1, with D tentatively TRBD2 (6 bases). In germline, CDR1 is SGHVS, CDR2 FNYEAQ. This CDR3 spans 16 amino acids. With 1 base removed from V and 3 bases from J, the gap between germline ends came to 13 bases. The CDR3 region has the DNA TGTGCCAGCAGCTTAGGGGCGGGAAGGCTCTACAATGAGCAGTTCTTC. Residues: CASSLGAGRLYNEQFF. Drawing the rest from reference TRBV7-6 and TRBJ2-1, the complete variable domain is GAGVSQSPRYKVTKRGQDVALRCDPISGHVSLYWYRQALGQGPEFLTYFNYEAQQDKSGLPNDRFSAERPEGSISTLTIQRTEQRDSAMYRCASSLGAGRLYNEQFFGPGTRLTVL.

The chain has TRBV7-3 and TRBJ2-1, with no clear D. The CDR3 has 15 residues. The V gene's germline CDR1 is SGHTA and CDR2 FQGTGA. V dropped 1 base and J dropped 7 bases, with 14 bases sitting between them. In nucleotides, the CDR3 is TGTGCCAGCAGCTTAAGGCTAGGCCAAATTAATGAGCAGTTCTTC. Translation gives CASSLRLGQINEQFF.

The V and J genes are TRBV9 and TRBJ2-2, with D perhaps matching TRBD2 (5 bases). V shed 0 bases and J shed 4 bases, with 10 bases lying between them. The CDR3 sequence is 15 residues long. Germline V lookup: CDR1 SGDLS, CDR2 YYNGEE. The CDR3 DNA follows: TGTGCCAGCAGCGTAGTCGGGGTGGGCACCGGGGAGCTGTTTTTT. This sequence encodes CASSVVGVGTGELFF.

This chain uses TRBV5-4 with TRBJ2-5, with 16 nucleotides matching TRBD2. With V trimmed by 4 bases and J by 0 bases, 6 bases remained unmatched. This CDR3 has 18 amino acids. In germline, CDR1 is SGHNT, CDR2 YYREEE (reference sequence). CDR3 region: CASSPGLAGGSDQETQYF. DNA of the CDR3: TGTGCCAGCAGCCCGGGACTAGCGGGAGGGAGTGACCAAGAGACCCAGTACTTC. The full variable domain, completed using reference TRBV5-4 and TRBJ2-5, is ETGVTQSPTHLIKTRGQQVTLRCSSQSGHNTVSWYQQALGQGPQFIFQYYREEENGRGNFPPRFSGLQFPNYSSELNVNALELDDSALYLCASSPGLAGGSDQETQYFGPGTRLLVL.

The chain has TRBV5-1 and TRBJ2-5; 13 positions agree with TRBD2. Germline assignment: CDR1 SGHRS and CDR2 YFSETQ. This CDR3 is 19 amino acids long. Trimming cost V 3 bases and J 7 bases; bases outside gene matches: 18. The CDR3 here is CASSSQGPLGLAGQGTQYF. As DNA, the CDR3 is TGCGCCAGCAGCTCGCAGGGGCCCTTGGGACTAGCGGGACAGGGGACCCAGTACTTC. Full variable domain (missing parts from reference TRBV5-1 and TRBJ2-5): KAGVTQTPRYLIKTRGQQVTLSCSPISGHRSVSWYQQTPGQGLQFLFEYFSETQRNKGNFPGRFSGRQFSNSRSEMNVSTLELGDSALYLCASSSQGPLGLAGQGTQYFGPGTRLLVL.

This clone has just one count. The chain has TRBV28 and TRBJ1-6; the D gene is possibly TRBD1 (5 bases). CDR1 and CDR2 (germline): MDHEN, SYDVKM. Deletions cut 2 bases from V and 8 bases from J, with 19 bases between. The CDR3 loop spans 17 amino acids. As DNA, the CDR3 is TGTGCCAGCAGTTTAGCTTCCGGGGGAAGGATTTATTCACCCCTCCACTTT. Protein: CASSLASGGRIYSPLHF.

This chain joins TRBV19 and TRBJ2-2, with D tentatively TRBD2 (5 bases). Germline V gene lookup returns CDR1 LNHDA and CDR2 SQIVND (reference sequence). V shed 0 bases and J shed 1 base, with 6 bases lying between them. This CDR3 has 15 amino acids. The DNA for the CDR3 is TGTGCCAGTAGTATAGATCGGGGGAACACCGGGGAGCTGTTTTTT. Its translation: CASSIDRGNTGELFF.

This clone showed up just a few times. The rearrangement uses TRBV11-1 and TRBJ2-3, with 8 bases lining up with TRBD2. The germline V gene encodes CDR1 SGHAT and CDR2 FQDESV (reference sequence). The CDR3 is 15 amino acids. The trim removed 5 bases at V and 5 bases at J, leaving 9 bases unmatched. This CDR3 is CASSQQAGVIDTQYF. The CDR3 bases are TGTGCCAGCAGCCAACAAGCGGGAGTAATAGATACGCAGTATTTT.

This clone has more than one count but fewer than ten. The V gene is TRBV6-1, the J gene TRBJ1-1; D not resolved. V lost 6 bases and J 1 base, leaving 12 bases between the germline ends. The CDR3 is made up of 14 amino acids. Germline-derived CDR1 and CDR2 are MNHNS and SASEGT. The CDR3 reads CASRVQLQNTEAFF. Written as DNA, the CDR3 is TGTGCCAGCAGGGTACAGTTACAGAACACTGAAGCTTTCTTT.

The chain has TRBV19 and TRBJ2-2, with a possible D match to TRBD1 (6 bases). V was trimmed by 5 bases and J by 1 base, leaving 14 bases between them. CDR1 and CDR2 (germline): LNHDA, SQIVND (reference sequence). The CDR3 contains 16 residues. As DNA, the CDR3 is TGTGCCAGTAGTGGGGGCCGGGCGCTGAACACCGGGGAGCTGTTTTTT. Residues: CASSGGRALNTGELFF.